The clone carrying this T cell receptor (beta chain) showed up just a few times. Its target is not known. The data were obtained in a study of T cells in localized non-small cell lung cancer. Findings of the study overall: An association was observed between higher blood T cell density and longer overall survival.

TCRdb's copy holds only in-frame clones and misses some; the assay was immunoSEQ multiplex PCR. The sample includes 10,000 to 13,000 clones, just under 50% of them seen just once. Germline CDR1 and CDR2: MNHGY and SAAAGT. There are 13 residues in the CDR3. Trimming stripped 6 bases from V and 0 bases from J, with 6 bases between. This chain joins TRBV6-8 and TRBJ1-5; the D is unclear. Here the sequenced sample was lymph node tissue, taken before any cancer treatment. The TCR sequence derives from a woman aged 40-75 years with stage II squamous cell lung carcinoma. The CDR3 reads CASSLTSNQPQHF. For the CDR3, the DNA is TGTGCCAGCAGCCTGACTAGCAATCAGCCCCAGCATTTT.